This T cell receptor beta chain emerged from a study of shared clonotypes between healthy human individuals. On this clone itself: Its antigen remains unidentified.

The naive CD8 subset, CD45RO-negative cells positively selected for CCR7, excluded terminally differentiated effector memory CD45RA+ cells. Notes on the study in general: A handful of donors showed sharing of 4.5% to 5% of naive CD4 clonotypes.

The CDR3 runs to 17 residues. CDR1 is SQVTM, CDR2 ANQGSEA, per germline. V trimming: 3 bases; J trimming: 1 base; junction bases outside the gene matches: 6. Using immunoSEQ multiplex PCR, the repertoire was profiled, and TCRdb retains in-frame clones only, with some absent. Here the sample spans fewer than 1 million clones, roughly 96% being singletons. This sequence originates from a man younger than 40 in good health. Material: naive CD8+ T cells sorted from blood. The rearrangement uses TRBV29-1 and TRBJ2-3; 14 bases map to TRBD2. Here the CDR3 reads CSVDGTSGSFGTDTQYF. CDR3 bases: TGCAGCGTTGATGGGACTAGCGGGAGCTTCGGCACAGATACGCAGTATTTT.